This is a list of T cell receptor beta chains from one sample in a study of CD8 T cells in Susac syndrome. TCRdb redid the calling of the immunoSEQ multiplex PCR reads with MiXCR, one entry per CDR3 protein. The sample includes about 200,000 distinct CDR3 sequences, approximately 93% of them seen just once. Source material: CD4+ T cells from PBMCs. These receptors originate from a human donor in good health. Each CDR3 is given with its conserved first and last residue. A D gene is named only where the DNA matches it firmly.

v_gene	j_gene	d_gene	CDR3nt	CDR3aa
TRBV28	TRBJ1-5	TRBD1	TGTGCCAGCAGCACCCGACAGGGCAGCAATCAGCCCCAGCATTTT	CASSTRQGSNQPQHF
TRBV20-1	TRBJ2-1	NA	TGCAGTGCTTCGGAGGGGGACTACCGCTTC	CSASEGDYRF
TRBV5-1	TRBJ2-6	TRBD1	TGCGCCAGCAGCTTTCGACAGGGATCCGCTCAGAACGTCCTGACTTTC	CASSFRQGSAQNVLTF
TRBV3-1	TRBJ2-5	TRBD2	TGTGCCAGCAGCATTAGCGGGGGGACCCCCGAGACCCAGTACTTC	CASSISGGTPETQYF
TRBV7-2	TRBJ2-1	TRBD2	TGTGCCAGCAGCCCCCGGGGGGACCTAGCGCCCTATAGTAATGAGCAGTTCTTC	CASSPRGDLAPYSNEQFF
TRBV3-1	TRBJ1-2	NA	TGTGCCAGCAGCCTCAGGGAAGTCTATGGCTACACCTTC	CASSLREVYGYTF
TRBV6-5	TRBJ2-1	TRBD2	TGTGCCAGCAGTTTACTAGCGGGGACCTACAATGAGCAGTTCTTC	CASSLLAGTYNEQFF
TRBV5-6	TRBJ1-2	NA	TGTGCCAGCAGAGAGAGGAGGATTGTTAACTATGGCTACACCTTC	CASRERRIVNYGYTF
TRBV7-3	TRBJ2-3	NA	TGTGCCAGCAGCTTACAGATTCCCCCCACAGATACGCAGTATTTT	CASSLQIPPTDTQYF
TRBV19	TRBJ1-1	NA	TGTGCCAGTAGTATAATGAGGGCGTCTGGGCGGGGTAGCACTGAAGCTTTCTTT	CASSIMRASGRGSTEAFF
TRBV30	TRBJ1-1	TRBD1	TGTGCCTGGAAGAGGGGGCCTGGGTACACTGAAGCTTTCTTT	CAWKRGPGYTEAFF
TRBV9	TRBJ2-5	NA	TGTGCCAGCAGCGTAGATAGGACAGCCCAAGAGACCCAGTACTTC	CASSVDRTAQETQYF
TRBV2	TRBJ2-7	NA	TGTGCCAGTTCGGACGGGGAAGGGGAGCAGTACTTC	CASSDGEGEQYF
TRBV30	TRBJ1-1	NA	TGTGCCTGGAGGGGTATCGGCAGGTTCCTTCCTGAAGCTTTCTTT	CAWRGIGRFLPEAFF
TRBV7-2	TRBJ2-2	NA	TGTGCCAGCAGCCAGCTAATAGGGACCGGGGAGCTGTTTTTT	CASSQLIGTGELFF
TRBV27	TRBJ2-5	TRBD2	TGTGCCAGCAGACCAAACGCTGGACTAGCGGGGGTATACTTC	CASRPNAGLAGVYF
TRBV13	TRBJ2-5	TRBD1	TGTGCCAGCAGCTTAGGGGGACAGGGCCAAGAGACCCAGTACTTC	CASSLGGQGQETQYF
TRBV12-3/TRBV12-4	TRBJ2-5	NA	TGTGCCAGCAGCTCCTGGCCGGAGACCCAGTACTTC	CASSSWPETQYF
TRBV2	TRBJ2-7	NA	TGTGCCAGCAGTGGCAGGGAAGGGGGCGAGCAGTACTTC	CASSGREGGEQYF
TRBV11-2	TRBJ2-3	TRBD1	TGTGCCAGCAGCTTAGTAGACAGGGGCGAAGATACGCAGTATTTT	CASSLVDRGEDTQYF
TRBV20-1	TRBJ2-7	NA	TGCAGTGCTAAAGGGTACGAGCAGTACTTC	CSAKGYEQYF
TRBV19	TRBJ2-5	NA	TGTGCCAGTAGTCCCCAGAGCGCCTCACAAGAGACCCAGTACTTC	CASSPQSASQETQYF
TRBV19	TRBJ1-2	TRBD1	TGTGCCAGTAGTACTATATCGACAGGGGAGATTGGCTACACCTTC	CASSTISTGEIGYTF
TRBV29-1	TRBJ1-1	NA	TGCAGCGCCCCGGGGGTGAGAATGAACACTGAAGCTTTCTTT	CSAPGVRMNTEAFF